These 21 T cell receptor beta chains came from one sample sequenced in a study of T-cell memory formation after mild COVID-19. TCRdb re-derived calls from the 5' RACE reads in MiXCR, one entry per CDR3 protein. The table lists about 110,000 distinct CDR3 sequences, roughly a sixth of them singletons. Sequenced sample: PBMCs or a T cell subset sorted from them (not recorded which). These receptors were taken from a man between 18 and 29 years old who had mild COVID-19 (a few samples of this study predate the infection). Cell type and time point are not known.

This clonotype was observed a handful of times. The chain employs TRBV7-9 and TRBJ1-4; D is undetermined. The V gene's germline CDR1 is SEHNR and CDR2 FQNEAQ (reference sequence). CDR3 length: 14 amino acids. Deletions cut 0 bases from V and 0 bases from J, with 2 bases between. DNA of the CDR3: TGTGCCAGCAGCTTAGCAGCAACTAATGAAAAACTGTTTTTT. Residues: CASSLAATNEKLFF. Based on the CDR3 plus reference TRBV7-9 and TRBJ1-4, the full variable domain is DTGVSQNPRHKITKRGQNVTFRCDPISEHNRLYWYRQTLGQGPEFLTYFQNEAQLEKSRLLSDRFSAERPKGSFSTLEIQRTEQGDSAMYLCASSLAATNEKLFFGSGTQLSVL.

This chain uses TRBV7-3 with TRBJ2-3, with 8 nucleotides matching TRBD2. The CDR3 spans 14 residues. J lost 3 bases, V lost 4 bases, and 3 bases had no gene match. Germline CDR1 reads SGHTA; CDR2 reads FQGTGA. The CDR3 region is CASSSVAGTDTQYF. CDR3 DNA: TGTGCCAGCAGCTCGGTAGCGGGGACAGATACGCAGTATTTT.

V and J are TRBV12-3 or TRBV12-4 and TRBJ2-5, with TRBD1 identical over 8 bases. J gave up 1 base and V 6 bases, and 4 bases lay outside the gene matches. The CDR3 is made up of 14 amino acids. CDR3 region: CASRTGQGQETQYF. The CDR3 coding sequence is TGTGCCAGCAGAACCGGACAGGGCCAAGAGACCCAGTACTTC.

This clonotype was seen more than once but under ten times. The chain combines TRBV7-2 with TRBJ1-1, with TRBD1 matching over 12 bases. The J segment lost 8 bases and the V segment lost 5 bases, leaving 9 bases of the junction unmatched. The length of the CDR3 is 15 residues. Germline V gives CDR1 SGHTA, CDR2 FQGNSA. The CDR3 region has the DNA TGTGCCAGCAGCCAACGACGGGACAGGGGGCTGGAAGCTTTCTTT. Protein product: CASSQRRDRGLEAFF.

The rearrangement links TRBV27 to TRBJ2-3; 8 nucleotides line up with TRBD2. CDR3 length equals 14 residues. The germline gives CDR1 MNHEY, CDR2 SMNVEV (reference sequence). V was pared by 6 bases and J by 5 bases, with 7 bases of the junction left unmatched. This CDR3 is CASSLAGRIDTQYF. For the CDR3, the DNA is TGTGCCAGCAGCTTAGCGGGGAGGATAGATACGCAGTATTTT.

This clonotype was found a few times. The chain links TRBV7-2 to TRBJ2-5; D not resolved. Germline V gene data show CDR1 as SGHTA and CDR2 as FQGNSA. CDR3 length equals 14 residues. Trimming removed 1 base at V and 3 bases at J, with 9 bases between. The CDR3 coding sequence is TGTGCCAGCAGCTTAGATGGGTTTGAAGAGACCCAGTACTTC. Translated: CASSLDGFEETQYF.

The rearrangement joins TRBV20-1 to TRBJ1-6; D is ambiguous. The CDR3 runs 15 residues. Between the trimmed V and J ends, which lost 4 bases and 4 bases, there was a span of 14 bases. CDR1 DFQATT and CDR2 SNEGSKA come from the germline V gene (reference sequence). The CDR3 region has the DNA TGCAGTGCTAACTCACTTATTCGATATAATTCACCCCTCCACTTT. The encoded protein is CSANSLIRYNSPLHF.

The V and J genes are TRBV7-3 and TRBJ2-1; 12 nucleotides agree with TRBD2. Germline V lookup: CDR1 SGHTA, CDR2 FQGTGA. This CDR3 is 15 amino acids long. J was trimmed by 8 bases and V by 5 bases; bases with no gene match: 7. CDR3 coding DNA: TGTGCCAGCAGCCCGACTAGCGGGGGTCCCTATGAGCAGTTCTTC. Translation: CASSPTSGGPYEQFF.

This clonotype was seen a handful of times. The chain joins TRBV5-1 to TRBJ2-3, with TRBD1 identical over 7 bases. This CDR3 spans 15 amino acids. Looked up from germline, CDR1 is SGHRS and CDR2 is YFSETQ. V trimming: 0 bases; J trimming: 2 bases; junction bases outside the gene matches: 3. The CDR3 DNA follows: TGCGCCAGCAGCTTGGAGGGACAGAACACAGATACGCAGTATTTT. The encoded protein is CASSLEGQNTDTQYF.

The CDR3 nucleotides are TGTGCCAGCAGCCCCGGGACCTCGGCCGGGGAGCTGTTTTTT. It codes for CASSPGTSAGELFF. V gene TRBV7-9 combines with J gene TRBJ2-2; D tentatively fits TRBD1 or TRBD2 (5 bases each). In germline, CDR1 is SEHNR, CDR2 FQNEAQ (reference sequence). The CDR3 has 14 residues. V lost 5 bases, J lost 6 bases, and 13 bases lay in between.

This clonotype was counted ten times or more. The chain recombines TRBV7-2 with TRBJ2-3, with a tentative D call TRBD2 (5 bases). The ends were cut back, 2 bases at V and 4 bases at J, with 10 bases in the middle. Per the germline V gene, CDR1 is SGHTA and CDR2 is FQGNSA. The CDR3 totals 14 residues. The CDR3 protein is CASSLRRSPDTQYF. CDR3 in DNA: TGTGCCAGCAGCTTAAGGAGGTCGCCAGATACGCAGTATTTT.

The chain uses TRBV7-2 and TRBJ1-6, with TRBD1 matching 10 bases. CDR3 size: 15 residues. CDR1 SGHTA and CDR2 FQGNSA come from the germline V gene. Germline trimming cut 5 bases from V and 7 bases from J; bases unmatched to any gene: 5. The CDR3 loop is CASSQQGQGNSPLHF. Here the CDR3 DNA reads TGTGCCAGCAGCCAACAGGGACAGGGGAATTCACCCCTCCACTTT.

The chain employs TRBV10-3 and TRBJ1-1; no clear D gene. This CDR3 is built from 13 residues. Germline CDR1 reads ENHRY; CDR2 reads SYGVKD. Between the trimmed V and J ends, which lost 6 bases and 8 bases, there was a span of 16 bases. For the CDR3, the DNA is TGTGCCATCAGAAGAACCGACGGATCGGAAGCTTTCTTT. Protein product: CAIRRTDGSEAFF.

This clonotype was seen a handful of times. The V gene is TRBV12-3 or TRBV12-4, the J gene TRBJ2-4; 9 bases fit TRBD1. The V and J ends lost 5 bases and 7 bases, in that order; junction bases with no gene match: 6. The CDR3 is made up of 14 amino acids. The CDR3 is CASSLPQGANIQYF. The DNA for the CDR3 is TGTGCCAGCAGTCTGCCACAGGGGGCTAACATTCAGTACTTC.

The J gene is TRBJ1-5, the V gene TRBV2; TRBD1 agrees at 10 bases. This CDR3 spans 15 amino acids. V was clipped by 5 bases and J by 6 bases; unmatched bases: 7. The germline V gene has CDR1 SNHLY and CDR2 FYNNEI. Here the CDR3 reads CASSRDRGVLQPQHF. For the CDR3, the DNA is TGTGCCAGCAGTCGGGACAGGGGCGTTCTTCAGCCCCAGCATTTT.

The table lists this clonotype with a few counts. This sequence joins TRBV20-1 and TRBJ2-5, with 8 bases matching TRBD1. In germline, CDR1 is DFQATT, CDR2 SNEGSKA (reference sequence). This CDR3 comprises 15 residues. The junction had 8 bases not matched to a gene; V was cut back by 3 bases and J by 2 bases. CDR3 coding DNA: TGCAGTGCTAGGGATCCTACAGGGGGGCAAGAGACCCAGTACTTC. This gives the protein CSARDPTGGQETQYF.

Sample share makes this clonotype medium-sized. The chain is built from TRBV5-1 and TRBJ2-1, with 8 positions matching TRBD2. Trimming at V came to 4 bases and at J to 9 bases, leaving 6 bases not matched to a gene. This CDR3 is 13 amino acids long. Germline V CDR1 and CDR2: SGHRS, YFSETQ. CDR3 coding DNA: TGCGCCAGCAGCGTGACTAGCGTCCGTGAGCAGTTCTTC. Amino acid sequence: CASSVTSVREQFF.

This clonotype has just a few counts. This chain joins TRBV24-1 and TRBJ2-3; no clear D. CDR1 KGHDR and CDR2 SFDVKD come from the germline V gene. V was cut by 10 bases and J by 2 bases, with 15 bases left in between. The CDR3 has 14 residues. The CDR3 loop reads CATSVGYFTDTQYF. CDR3 sequence (DNA): TGTGCCACTTCAGTAGGCTACTTCACAGATACGCAGTATTTT.

This clonotype was observed a few times. V usage is TRBV7-9 and J usage is TRBJ1-5; 7 bases agree with TRBD1. V shed 1 base and J 6 bases; nucleotides not matched to a gene: 12. CDR1 and CDR2 (germline): SEHNR, FQNEAQ (reference sequence). CDR3 size: 17 residues. The CDR3: CASSLGDYRGRSQPQHF. CDR3 DNA: TGTGCCAGCAGCTTAGGGGACTACAGGGGCCGGTCTCAGCCCCAGCATTTT.

The chain joins TRBV4-1 to TRBJ1-1; possibly TRBD1 for D (5 bases). V was clipped by 0 bases and J by 0 bases, with 14 bases between them. Germline-derived CDR1 and CDR2 are MGHRA and YSYEKL. The CDR3 contains 17 residues. CDR3 sequence: CASSQDRRRGMNTEAFF. CDR3 nucleotides: TGCGCCAGCAGCCAAGATAGACGGAGGGGTATGAACACTGAAGCTTTCTTT.

The gene calls are TRBV11-2 and TRBJ2-3; the match to TRBD2 covers 7 bases. The CDR3 is 15 amino acids. Germline V gene data show CDR1 as SGHAT and CDR2 as FQNNGV. V lost 3 bases, J lost 5 bases, and 8 bases stayed unmatched. The CDR3 region is CASSFGGGSGDTQYF. CDR3 sequence (DNA): TGTGCCAGCAGCTTCGGGGGAGGGAGTGGAGATACGCAGTATTTT. Combining the CDR3 with reference TRBV11-2 and TRBJ2-3 gives the whole variable domain EAGVAQSPRYKIIEKRQSVAFWCNPISGHATLYWYQQILGQGPKLLIQFQNNGVVDDSQLPKDRFSAERLKGVDSTLKIQPAKLEDSAVYLCASSFGGGSGDTQYFGPGTRLTVL.